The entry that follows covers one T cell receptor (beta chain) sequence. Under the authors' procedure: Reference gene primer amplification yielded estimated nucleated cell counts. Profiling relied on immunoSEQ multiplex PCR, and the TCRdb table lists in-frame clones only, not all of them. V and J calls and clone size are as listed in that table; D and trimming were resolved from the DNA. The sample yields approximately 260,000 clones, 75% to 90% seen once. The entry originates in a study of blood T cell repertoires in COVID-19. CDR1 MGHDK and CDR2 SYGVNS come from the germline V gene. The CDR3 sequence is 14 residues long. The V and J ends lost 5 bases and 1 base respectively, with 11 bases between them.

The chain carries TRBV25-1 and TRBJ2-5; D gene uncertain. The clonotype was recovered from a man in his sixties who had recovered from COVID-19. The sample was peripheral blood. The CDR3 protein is CASSPRIPQETQYF. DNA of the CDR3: TGTGCCAGCAGTCCCAGGATACCCCAAGAGACCCAGTACTTC.